What follows are 15 T cell receptor beta chains derived from one specimen sequenced in a study of cytomegalovirus exposure and HLA in healthy donors. The PCR made use of 60 Vbeta and 13 Jbeta primers. The repertoire was sequenced with immunoSEQ multiplex PCR; TCRdb's copy has only in-frame clones and lacks some. The table has 100,000 or so clones, 60% to 75% seen once. What was sequenced was PBMCs. The source of these receptors is a man aged 50-60 years in good health and CMV-seronegative.

The chain is built from TRBV7-8 and TRBJ2-1; possible D gene TRBD2, 6 bases. Trimming stripped 1 base from V and 0 bases from J, with 19 bases between. The CDR3 extends over 19 amino acids. Germline CDR1 SGHVS, CDR2 FQNEAQ. The CDR3 loop reads CASSLGQVMRGGSYNEQFF. CDR3 coding DNA: TGTGCCAGCAGCTTAGGTCAGGTCATGCGGGGAGGCTCCTACAATGAGCAGTTCTTC.

A few counts support this clone. Its ends do not fully match the called genes, so a read error is possible. This rearrangement joins TRBV7-9 to TRBJ2-7; TRBD1 agrees at 11 bases. The CDR3 is made up of 15 amino acids. The germline V gene has CDR1 SEHNR and CDR2 FQNEAQ (reference sequence). The CDR3 DNA is TGTTCCAGCAGCTCTGGGGACAGGGGGACCTACGAGCAGTACTTC. This gives the protein CSSSSGDRGTYEQYF. Full variable domain (rest looked up from reference TRBV7-9 and TRBJ2-7): DTGVSQNPRHKITKRGQNVTFRCDPISEHNRLYWYRQTLGQGPEFLTYFQNEAQLEKSRLLSDRFSAERPKGSFSTLEIQRTEQGDSAMYLCSSSSGDRGTYEQYFGPGTRLTVT.

The J gene is TRBJ1-6, the V gene TRBV7-3; tentatively, D is TRBD1 (5 bases). The CDR3 extends over 14 amino acids. V was clipped by 5 bases and J by 16 bases, with 21 bases between them. CDR1 and CDR2 (germline): SGHTA, FQGTGA. The CDR3 spells CASSLYSTGRELHF. CDR3 nucleotides: TGTGCCAGCAGCCTCTACTCTACAGGCAGGGAACTCCACTTT.

The chain carries TRBV7-2 and TRBJ1-1; no reliable D call. V was trimmed by 0 bases and J by 1 base, leaving 6 bases between them. The germline V gene encodes CDR1 SGHTA and CDR2 FQGNSA. This CDR3 contains 14 residues. CDR3 DNA: TGTGCCAGCAGCTTAGCGGCAGGGAACACTGAAGCTTTCTTT. It yields the protein CASSLAAGNTEAFF.

The CDR3 nucleotides read TGTGCCAGCAGCTTATCCAGGGGTGACACCGGGGAGCTGTTTTTT. Its protein product is CASSLSRGDTGELFF. This chain connects TRBV7-2 to TRBJ2-2; TRBD1 is a possible D gene (6 bases). V was clipped by 2 bases and J by 3 bases, with 10 bases between them. Looked up from germline, CDR1 is SGHTA and CDR2 is FQGNSA. The CDR3 has 15 amino acids.

V and J are TRBV5-4 and TRBJ1-4; weak D call: TRBD1 (6 bases). Germline CDR1 is SGHNT and CDR2 is YYREEE (reference sequence). The CDR3 sequence is 17 residues long. V shed 3 bases and J shed 0 bases, with 15 bases lying between them. This CDR3 is CASSSYPGHATNEKLFF. CDR3 DNA: TGTGCCAGCAGCTCTTACCCGGGACACGCAACTAATGAAAAACTGTTTTTT.

The chain combines TRBV7-3 with TRBJ2-3; 8 bases line up with TRBD1. CDR1 SGHTA and CDR2 FQGTGA come from the germline V gene. This CDR3 contains 12 residues. V was pared by 5 bases and J by 8 bases, with 3 bases of the junction left unmatched. The CDR3 DNA reads TGTGCCAGCAGCACGACAGGGGCTACGCAGTATTTT. This gives the protein CASSTTGATQYF.

In its sample, this clone was seen once. This chain links TRBV4-2 with TRBJ2-4; 8 positions agree with TRBD2. The CDR3 runs to 23 residues. Germline V gives CDR1 LGHNA, CDR2 YNFKEQ. V dropped 0 bases and J dropped 0; count of bases not matched to a gene: 22. The DNA for the CDR3 is TGTGCCAGCAGCCAAGAATTTAGTGCAGCGGGAGCTTTGACGGGTTTAGCCAAAAACATTCAGTACTTC. It specifies CASSQEFSAAGALTGLAKNIQYF.

This chain uses TRBV7-8 with TRBJ2-1; D perhaps matches TRBD2 (6 bases). Per the germline V gene, CDR1 is SGHVS and CDR2 is FQNEAQ. With 5 bases removed from V and 3 bases from J, the gap between germline ends came to 14 bases. The CDR3 length is 15 residues. The CDR3 DNA reads as TGTGCCAGCAGCCCTTATGGCGGGGACTACAATGAGCAGTTCTTC. Protein sequence: CASSPYGGDYNEQFF.

This clone came up a few times. V usage is TRBV19 and J usage is TRBJ2-6; TRBD1 might be the D (5 bases). The V and J ends lost 5 bases and 0 bases respectively, with 8 bases between them. CDR3 length equals 15 residues. Germline CDR1 LNHDA, CDR2 SQIVND (reference sequence). The CDR3 DNA reads TGTGCCAGTAGTGCAACAGGCTCTGGGGCCAACGTCCTGACTTTC. Translating it yields CASSATGSGANVLTF.

J is TRBJ1-3 and V is TRBV6-6; possible D gene TRBD1, 6 bases. The germline V and J ends were trimmed by 6 bases and 0 bases, with 15 bases remaining between them. The CDR3 runs to 16 residues. Germline V gene lookup returns CDR1 MNHNY and CDR2 SVGAGI (reference sequence). The CDR3 nucleotides are TGTGCCAGCAGACCCGGGACACATAGCTCTGGAAACACCATATATTTT. Translation gives CASRPGTHSSGNTIYF.

The V gene is TRBV5-1, the J gene TRBJ1-5, with a possible D match to TRBD1 (5 bases). Trimming left V 2 bases short and J 0 bases short, with 12 bases between. CDR1 SGHRS and CDR2 YFSETQ come from the germline V gene. This CDR3 contains 16 residues. CDR3 region: CASSLGDPNSNQPQHF. DNA for the CDR3: TGCGCCAGCAGCTTAGGGGATCCCAATAGCAATCAGCCCCAGCATTTT. The full variable domain, rest sourced from reference TRBV5-1 and TRBJ1-5, is KAGVTQTPRYLIKTRGQQVTLSCSPISGHRSVSWYQQTPGQGLQFLFEYFSETQRNKGNFPGRFSGRQFSNSRSEMNVSTLELGDSALYLCASSLGDPNSNQPQHFGDGTRLSIL.

V is TRBV25-1 and J is TRBJ1-2, with D possibly TRBD1 on 6 matching bases. V dropped 4 bases and J dropped 7 bases, with 13 bases sitting between them. CDR1 is MGHDK, CDR2 SYGVNS, per germline. CDR3 length: 13 residues. This CDR3 is CASSVQGFAGYTF. As DNA, the CDR3 is TGTGCCAGCAGTGTTCAGGGGTTTGCTGGCTACACCTTC.

A single count supports this clone. This chain joins TRBV19 and TRBJ1-1; 10 positions match TRBD1. The CDR3 loop spans 13 amino acids. J gave up 4 bases and V 5 bases, and 1 base lay outside the gene matches. In germline, CDR1 is LNHDA, CDR2 SQIVND (reference sequence). The CDR3 bases are TGTGCCAGTAGTGACAGGGGGCTCACTGAAGCTTTCTTT. Protein sequence: CASSDRGLTEAFF.

The chain uses TRBV7-8 and TRBJ1-2; no clear D gene. This CDR3 contains 10 residues. Trimming pared 1 base from V and 14 bases from J, leaving 8 bases between. Germline V gene lookup returns CDR1 SGHVS and CDR2 FQNEAQ. As DNA, the CDR3 is TGTGCCAGCAGCTTAGAAGTTCTAACCTTC. This sequence encodes CASSLEVLTF.